This entry features one T cell receptor beta chain sequence. These data originate in a study of blood T cell repertoires in COVID-19. Using immunoSEQ multiplex PCR, the repertoire was profiled, and TCRdb retains in-frame clones only, with some absent. The sample holds 250,000 to 300,000 clones, about 90% seen once. Per germline, CDR1 KGHDR and CDR2 SFDVKD. V lost 8 bases and J 1 base, leaving 10 bases between the germline ends. This CDR3 has 13 amino acids. This chain connects TRBV24-1 to TRBJ1-1, with D perhaps matching TRBD1 (6 bases). Input material: PBMCs or T cells enriched from blood (not recorded which). The receptor was derived from a human donor in a cohort exposed to, infected with or recovered from COVID-19 (not recorded which). The donor label of this sample is uncertain. The CDR3 DNA is TGTGCCACCAAGATGACAGGGAACACTGAAGCTTTCTTT. Amino acid sequence: CATKMTGNTEAFF.